The 23 T cell receptor beta chains given below trace back to one sample, sequenced in a study of beta chain features in type 1 diabetes. Their antigen targets remain unknown. Study conclusions and caveats: Patients with Type 1 diabetes showed moderately but significantly shorter TCRB CDR3s in all four CD4+ subsets.

All of the isolated RNA was reverse transcribed, so expressed TCRB transcripts were sequenced. Sequenced by immunoSEQ multiplex PCR; TCRdb stores in-frame clones only, minus some. The top ten hold about 0.08% of the sample, which has a few hundred thousand clones, 16% seen once. The sequenced sample consisted of naive CD4+ T cells from blood. The receptor set was obtained from a man in his thirties or forties with type 1 diabetes.

This clone came up a few times. Other DNA sequences in this specimen translate into the identical CDR3. This chain uses TRBV25-1 with TRBJ2-6; D possibly corresponds to TRBD1 (5 bases). Germline V gene lookup returns CDR1 MGHDK and CDR2 SYGVNS. V was pared by 9 bases and J by 1 base, with 7 bases between. This CDR3 has 13 amino acids. CDR3 sequence: CASRGSGANVLTF. CDR3 nucleotides: TGTGCCAGTAGGGGATCTGGGGCCAACGTCCTGACTTTC. Based on the CDR3 plus reference TRBV25-1 and TRBJ2-6, the full variable domain is EADIYQTPRYLVIGTGKKITLECSQTMGHDKMYWYQQDPGMELHLIHYSYGVNSTEKGDLSSESTVSRIRTEHFPLTLESARPSHTSQYLCASRGSGANVLTFGAGSRLTVL.

This clone turned up a few times. The V call is TRBV20-1, the J call TRBJ1-4, with TRBD1 matching 8 bases. The CDR3 consists of 11 residues. The V gene end was trimmed by 4 bases and the J gene end by 13 bases; junction bases not matched to a gene: 5. Germline CDR1 is DFQATT and CDR2 is SNEGSKA (reference sequence). CDR3 sequence: CSATRTGILFF. CDR3 in DNA: TGCAGTGCTACCCGGACAGGGATACTGTTTTTT.

The V call is TRBV7-9, the J call TRBJ2-7, with a weak D call TRBD2 (5 bases). CDR1 and CDR2 (germline): SEHNR, FQNEAQ (reference sequence). Trimming removed 0 bases from V and 10 bases from J, with 19 bases in between. The CDR3 is 15 amino acids. CDR3 region: CASSLAKMAGRDQYF. The CDR3, as DNA: TGTGCCAGCAGCTTAGCTAAAATGGCGGGCCGAGATCAGTACTTC.

This clone was seen only a few times. The V call is TRBV29-1, the J call TRBJ1-2; 11 bases align to TRBD1. V gave up 5 bases and J gave up 2 bases; unmatched junction bases: 7. Germline CDR1 SQVTM, CDR2 ANQGSEA. The CDR3 runs to 15 residues. CDR3 nucleotides: TGCAGCGTTAGGACAGGGGGCTCTCCAAACTATGGCTACACCTTC. It is translated as CSVRTGGSPNYGYTF.

The rearrangement joins TRBV30 to TRBJ2-7; D call uncertain. The CDR3 spans 12 residues. V gave up 3 bases and J gave up 1 base, with 7 bases separating them. Germline CDR1 is GTSNPN and CDR2 is SVGIG (reference sequence). CDR3 nucleotides: TGTGCCTGGAGCTCAGCGTCCTACGAGCAGTACTTC. Translated, it gives CAWSSASYEQYF.

The V and J genes are TRBV27 and TRBJ2-1; D gene unclear. V lost 3 bases and J 6 bases, leaving 12 bases between the germline ends. This CDR3 is built from 14 residues. Germline assignment: CDR1 MNHEY and CDR2 SMNVEV (reference sequence). As DNA, the CDR3 is TGTGCCAGCAGTTTTTCGGGTCTAGTCAATGAGCAGTTCTTC. Its translation: CASSFSGLVNEQFF.

The chain employs TRBV30 and TRBJ1-5, with a weak D call TRBD1 (5 bases). This CDR3 has 14 amino acids. Germline loops: CDR1 GTSNPN, CDR2 SVGIG (reference sequence). V shed 0 bases and J shed 7 bases, with 13 bases lying between them. The CDR3 loop is CAWSVRGWRQPQHF. The CDR3 coding sequence is TGTGCCTGGAGTGTACGGGGGTGGAGGCAGCCCCAGCATTTT.

This sequence joins TRBV29-1 and TRBJ1-1, with no clear D. Germline V gene lookup returns CDR1 SQVTM and CDR2 ANQGSEA. Trimming removed 8 bases from V and 11 bases from J, with 30 bases in between. CDR3 length: 15 amino acids. The CDR3 is CSTRRAEREVPGAFF. The CDR3 DNA sequence: TGCAGCACCCGGCGGGCAGAGAGAGAAGTCCCTGGGGCTTTCTTT. The entire variable domain, with the rest obtained from reference TRBV29-1 and TRBJ1-1, is as follows: SAVISQKPSRDICQRGTSLTIQCQVDSQVTMMFWYRQQPGQSLTLIATANQGSEATYESGFVIDKFPISRPNLTFSTLTVSNMSPEDSSIYLCSTRRAEREVPGAFFGQGTRLTVV.

This clone was counted only a few times. The chain carries TRBV30 and TRBJ1-4, with D possibly being TRBD1 (5 bases). The CDR3 sequence is 15 residues long. Germline V gives CDR1 GTSNPN, CDR2 SVGIG (reference sequence). Between the trimmed V and J ends, which lost 2 bases and 1 base, there was a span of 11 bases. The CDR3 DNA is TGTGCCTGGAGTTCAGGGCTGGGAACTAATGAAAAACTGTTTTTT. Protein product: CAWSSGLGTNEKLFF. The whole variable domain, remainder taken from reference TRBV30 and TRBJ1-4, is SQTIHQWPATLVQPVGSPLSLECTVEGTSNPNLYWYRQAAGRGLQLLFYSVGIGQISSEVPQNLSASRPQDRQFILSSKKLLLSDSGFYLCAWSSGLGTNEKLFFGSGTQLSVL.

This clone was counted a few times. The V gene is TRBV29-1, the J gene TRBJ2-3, with unresolved D. V was shortened by 4 bases and J by 4 bases, with 15 bases between the two germline ends. The CDR3 sequence is 14 residues long. Per the germline V gene, CDR1 is SQVTM and CDR2 is ANQGSEA. CDR3 sequence reads: CSVALTTSADTQYF. CDR3 DNA: TGCAGCGTTGCCCTGACGACCAGCGCAGATACGCAGTATTTT.

This clone occurred a few times. This chain links TRBV2 with TRBJ2-5; D is undetermined. Germline V lookup: CDR1 SNHLY, CDR2 FYNNEI. V was pared by 6 bases and J by 2 bases, with 7 bases between. CDR3 length equals 12 residues. CDR3 protein: CASSPIQETQYF. DNA for the CDR3: TGTGCCAGCAGCCCGATTCAAGAGACCCAGTACTTC.

The chain links TRBV15 to TRBJ2-7; the D is unclear. The CDR3 loop spans 14 amino acids. V lost 0 bases to trimming and J lost 3 bases, with 9 bases between them. Germline CDR1 and CDR2: LNHNV and YYDKDF (reference sequence). CDR3 residues: CATSRDLIDYEQYF. For the CDR3, the DNA is TGTGCCACCAGCAGAGATCTGATTGACTACGAGCAGTACTTC.

CDR3 amino acids: CASSYRAFF. CDR3 nucleotides: TGTGCCAGCAGCTACCGCGCTTTCTTT. The rearrangement uses TRBV11-2 and TRBJ1-1; unclear D gene. V was pared by 4 bases and J by 11 bases, with 5 bases between. Looked up from germline, CDR1 is SGHAT and CDR2 is FQNNGV. The CDR3 spans 9 residues.

In this sample, this clone turned up a few times. CDR3 loop: CASSETGSYTEAFF. The CDR3 bases are TGTGCCAGCAGTGAGACTGGGTCTTACACTGAAGCTTTCTTT. V gene TRBV25-1 combines with J gene TRBJ1-1; D uncertain. With 3 bases removed from V and 3 bases from J, the gap between germline ends came to 11 bases. The CDR3 loop spans 14 amino acids. The germline V gene has CDR1 MGHDK and CDR2 SYGVNS.

This clone was recorded a few times. This chain uses TRBV29-1 with TRBJ1-2; tentatively, D is TRBD1 (5 bases). The CDR3 spans 13 residues. The V and J ends lost 4 bases and 6 bases respectively, with 15 bases between them. Germline CDR1 reads SQVTM; CDR2 reads ANQGSEA. The CDR3 here is CSVAGGREDGYTF. The CDR3 DNA reads TGCAGCGTTGCGGGGGGAAGAGAGGATGGCTACACCTTC.

A few counts support this clone. The chain links TRBV28 to TRBJ1-4, with D unclear. The germline CDR1 and CDR2 sequences are MDHEN and SYDVKM. Trimming removed 2 bases from V and 6 bases from J, with 10 bases in between. This CDR3 is built from 14 residues. The CDR3 spells CASSLGRKDEKLFF. CDR3 nucleotides: TGTGCCAGCAGTTTAGGGAGAAAGGATGAAAAACTGTTTTTT.

CDR3 sequence (DNA): TGTGCCAGCAGGGAACAGGGATTGGCCTACAATGAGCAGTTCTTC. Translated, it gives CASREQGLAYNEQFF. V is TRBV2 and J is TRBJ2-1, with a tentative D call TRBD1 (6 bases). Trimming took 6 bases from V and 2 from J, leaving 14 bases between them. Germline-derived CDR1 and CDR2 are SNHLY and FYNNEI. The CDR3 consists of 15 residues.

The CDR3 is CASYYLAGYTF. The CDR3 DNA reads as TGTGCCAGCTACTACTTGGCAGGCTACACCTTC. The chain links TRBV28 to TRBJ1-2; no reliable D call. This CDR3 is built from 11 residues. Germline CDR1 MDHEN, CDR2 SYDVKM. The V end lost 8 bases, the J end lost 8 bases, and 12 bases lay between the germline ends.

This clone has only a few counts. The chain links TRBV28 to TRBJ2-7; 8 bases line up with TRBD1. Germline V gene data show CDR1 as MDHEN and CDR2 as SYDVKM. V dropped 7 bases and J dropped 0; count of bases not matched to a gene: 11. The length of the CDR3 is 16 residues. Here the CDR3 reads CASTVLGTGNSYEQYF. The CDR3 nucleotides read TGTGCCAGCACCGTGCTGGGGACAGGAAACTCCTACGAGCAGTACTTC.

This chain's CDR3 is CSVGQGRHQPQHF. CDR3 nucleotide sequence: TGCAGCGTTGGGCAGGGTCGGCATCAGCCCCAGCATTTT. The genes are TRBV29-1 and TRBJ1-5, with D tentatively TRBD1 (5 bases). The CDR3 covers 13 residues. V was clipped by 4 bases and J by 5 bases, with 12 bases between them. Looked up from germline, CDR1 is SQVTM and CDR2 is ANQGSEA. Based on the CDR3 plus reference TRBV29-1 and TRBJ1-5, the full variable domain is SAVISQKPSRDICQRGTSLTIQCQVDSQVTMMFWYRQQPGQSLTLIATANQGSEATYESGFVIDKFPISRPNLTFSTLTVSNMSPEDSSIYLCSVGQGRHQPQHFGDGTRLSIL.

In its sample, this clone was seen a few times. This chain joins TRBV28 and TRBJ2-7; 9 bases are shared with TRBD1. With 4 bases clipped from V and 5 bases from J, the junction kept 6 bases outside the gene matches. This CDR3 comprises 14 residues. The germline V gene encodes CDR1 MDHEN and CDR2 SYDVKM. In DNA, the CDR3 is TGTGCCAGCAGTTCTCGGGACAGGGTGGACGAGCAGTACTTC. This sequence encodes CASSSRDRVDEQYF.

This CDR3 is CASSVEAGSYNYGYTF. In DNA, the CDR3 is TGTGCCAGCAGCGTAGAAGCCGGCAGCTATAACTATGGCTACACCTTC. The chain is built from TRBV9 and TRBJ1-2; D is uncertain. The germline V gene has CDR1 SGDLS and CDR2 YYNGEE. This CDR3 comprises 16 residues. V was clipped by 0 bases and J by 1 base, with 13 bases between them.

The chain carries TRBV5-1 and TRBJ2-1; 10 nucleotides align to TRBD2. The CDR3 consists of 15 residues. With V trimmed by 4 bases and J by 10 bases, 11 bases remained unmatched. Germline loops: CDR1 SGHRS, CDR2 YFSETQ. In nucleotides, the CDR3 is TGCGCCAGCAGCATGTCCAGCGGGAGGGCCGGGGAGCAGTTCTTC. This sequence encodes CASSMSSGRAGEQFF. Combining the CDR3 with reference TRBV5-1 and TRBJ2-1 gives the whole variable domain KAGVTQTPRYLIKTRGQQVTLSCSPISGHRSVSWYQQTPGQGLQFLFEYFSETQRNKGNFPGRFSGRQFSNSRSEMNVSTLELGDSALYLCASSMSSGRAGEQFFGPGTRLTVL.